Below, one T cell receptor beta chain is given with its context. This sample was taken from a study of shared T cell receptors in the human thymus. V was pared by 1 base and J by 6 bases, with 19 bases between. The CDR3 sequence is 17 residues long. The germline gives CDR1 SEHNR, CDR2 FQNEAQ (reference sequence). Produced via immunoSEQ multiplex PCR; TCRdb's table is partial and in-frame only. The profile covers some 640,000 clones, with 87% appearing a single time and about 0.0094% taken by the ten largest. The same data also contributed to another study, on human thymus T cells. That paper adds: Each of the donors was a healthy Finnish infant who was undergoing open corrective cardiac surgery for congenital heart defects. As related research reported, thymic repertoires overlapped highly among unrelated individuals.

Sample: thymocytes. The V gene is TRBV7-9, the J gene TRBJ1-5, with D perhaps matching TRBD1 (5 bases). The source is a boy younger than two with a congenital heart defect. In nucleotides, the CDR3 is TGTGCCAGCAGCTTAGTCCGAGTGGAGGGGAGCGGTCAGCCCCAGCATTTT. This encodes CASSLVRVEGSGQPQHF.